The 17 T cell receptor beta chains below all came from one sample that was sequenced in a study of blood T cells in healthy people across ages. Sample-barcoded 5' priming and a J-beta primer mix drove a second PCR of roughly 7 to 11 cycles. One entry per CDR3 protein results from TCRdb running MiXCR on the 5' RACE reads. The sample shows about 1.1 million distinct CDR3 sequences, around two fifths of them seen only once. Sequencing was performed on blood. Receptor source: a man aged 18-30 years in good health.

This clonotype has just a few counts. The chain is built from TRBV19 and TRBJ2-7, with D unresolved. Trimming shortened V by 3 bases and J by 3 bases, and 9 bases separated the two germline ends. Germline values: CDR1 LNHDA, CDR2 SQIVND (reference sequence). The CDR3 extends over 13 amino acids. The CDR3 DNA reads as TGTGCCAGTAGTATTATGGTCGGCTACGAGCAGTACTTC. This codes for CASSIMVGYEQYF.

This clonotype turned up a few times. This chain joins TRBV3-1 and TRBJ1-1, with 7 bases aligning to TRBD1. The CDR3 has 18 residues. V shed 0 bases and J 1 base; nucleotides not matched to a gene: 11. The germline gives CDR1 LGHDT, CDR2 YNNKEL (reference sequence). The CDR3 DNA sequence: TGTGCCAGCAGCCAAGATCCGGTTTGGGCAGGGGGGAACACTGAAGCTTTCTTT. This codes for CASSQDPVWAGGNTEAFF.

As to this clonotype: Its ends do not fully match the called genes, so a read error is possible. The chain combines TRBV12-3 or TRBV12-4 with TRBJ1-5, with no clear D. The length of the CDR3 is 12 residues. The CDR3 nucleotides are TGTACCAGCAGTTCCGAACTAGGGCCCCAGCATTTT. Encoded protein: CTSSSELGPQHF.

The chain employs TRBV7-8 and TRBJ2-3; 7 nucleotides line up with TRBD1. This CDR3 is built from 15 residues. Trimming at V came to 5 bases and at J to 2 bases, leaving 7 bases not matched to a gene. Germline CDR1 is SGHVS and CDR2 is FQNEAQ. The CDR3 here is CASSVGTAPTDTQYF. The CDR3 DNA is TGTGCCAGCAGCGTCGGGACAGCCCCCACAGATACGCAGTATTTT.

The gene calls are TRBV27 and TRBJ2-1; D remains ambiguous. CDR1 and CDR2 from the germline V gene are MNHEY and SMNVEV (reference sequence). The CDR3 totals 15 residues. V was shortened by 7 bases and J by 0 bases, with 13 bases between the two germline ends. CDR3 in DNA: TGTGCCAGCAAAGCGACTTCAAGCTCCTACAATGAGCAGTTCTTC. Amino acid sequence: CASKATSSSYNEQFF.

The rearrangement uses TRBV6-5 and TRBJ2-3, with 7 bases lining up with TRBD2. The CDR3 consists of 15 residues. Germline V gene sequence: CDR1 MNHEY, CDR2 SVGAGI. The V gene end was trimmed by 6 bases and the J gene end by 0 bases; junction bases not matched to a gene: 6. CDR3 DNA: TGTGCCAGCAGGGCCGGGACTACCAGCACAGATACGCAGTATTTT. Its translation: CASRAGTTSTDTQYF.

This rearrangement joins TRBV12-5 to TRBJ1-6; D ambiguous. The CDR3 is 15 amino acids. V was clipped by 3 bases and J by 10 bases, with 16 bases between them. Germline-derived CDR1 and CDR2 are LGHNT and FRNRAP. The CDR3 spells CASGLLADLGSPLHF. Written as DNA, the CDR3 is TGTGCTAGTGGTTTATTGGCAGACCTAGGGTCACCCCTCCACTTT. Full variable domain (remainder filled in from reference TRBV12-5 and TRBJ1-6): DARVTQTPRHKVTEMGQEVTMRCQPILGHNTVFWYRQTMMQGLELLAYFRNRAPLDDSGMPKDRFSAEMPDATLATLKIQPSEPRDSAVYFCASGLLADLGSPLHFGNGTRLTVT.

Regarding this clonotype: A junction end diverges from the germline sequence, so it may reflect a read error. V usage is TRBV5-1 and J usage is TRBJ1-4; TRBD1 matches 7 bases. Germline-derived CDR1 and CDR2 are SGHRS and YFSETQ. This CDR3 spans 15 amino acids. The CDR3 DNA sequence: TGCGCCAGCAGCTTAAACAGGGGCAATAATGTAAAACTGTTTTTT. Its protein is CASSLNRGNNVKLFF.

This chain joins TRBV18 and TRBJ2-3; no reliable D call. Germline lookup yields CDR1 KGHSH and CDR2 LQKENI. CDR3 length: 13 amino acids. V was cut by 0 bases and J by 5 bases, with 6 bases left in between. CDR3: CASSPPIRDTQYF. The CDR3 coding sequence is TGTGCCAGCTCACCACCTATTAGAGATACGCAGTATTTT.

This clonotype showed up many times. V gene TRBV6-5 combines with J gene TRBJ2-7, with D perhaps matching TRBD1 (6 bases). V shed 4 bases and J shed 5 bases, with 12 bases lying between them. CDR3 length: 13 amino acids. CDR1 and CDR2 (germline): MNHEY, SVGAGI. In DNA form, the CDR3 reads TGTGCCAGCAGTTTAGGGGGTATTGACGAGCAGTACTTC. Translation gives CASSLGGIDEQYF.

CDR3 in amino acids: CASSDSIAGAPTDTQYF. CDR3 bases: TGTGCCAGCAGTGATTCGATAGCGGGGGCCCCCACAGATACGCAGTATTTT. V usage is TRBV2 and J usage is TRBJ2-3; 9 bases align to TRBD2. The CDR3 has 17 amino acids. CDR1 SNHLY and CDR2 FYNNEI come from the germline V gene. With 3 bases clipped from V and 2 bases from J, the junction kept 9 bases outside the gene matches.

The chain recombines TRBV10-3 with TRBJ2-5; D remains ambiguous. V lost 6 bases to trimming and J lost 2 bases, with 4 bases between them. Per the germline V gene, CDR1 is ENHRY and CDR2 is SYGVKD. This CDR3 comprises 11 residues. The CDR3 bases are TGTGCCATCAGCAAGCAAGAGACCCAGTACTTC. Translation: CAISKQETQYF.

This clonotype was found a few times. The V gene is TRBV10-3, the J gene TRBJ1-4; D is ambiguous. The CDR3 is 13 amino acids. V was clipped by 8 bases and J by 7 bases, with 14 bases between them. Germline lookup yields CDR1 ENHRY and CDR2 SYGVKD. CDR3 nucleotides: TGTGCCATCGGTGGCCCAAAGGTTGAAAAACTGTTTTTT. Its protein is CAIGGPKVEKLFF.

The chain combines TRBV9 with TRBJ1-4, with 7 bases aligning to TRBD1. Germline V gene sequence: CDR1 SGDLS, CDR2 YYNGEE. CDR3 length equals 16 residues. V lost 4 bases to trimming and J lost 0 bases; unmatched junction nucleotides: 6. CDR3 nucleotides: TGTGCCAGCAGCCGTGGACAGGCCACAACTAATGAAAAACTGTTTTTT. This codes for CASSRGQATTNEKLFF.

The chain couples TRBV20-1 to TRBJ1-5, with 7 bases fitting TRBD1. With V trimmed by 7 bases and J by 10 bases, 10 bases remained unmatched. Germline V CDR1 and CDR2: DFQATT, SNEGSKA (reference sequence). The CDR3 length is 12 residues. This CDR3 is CSVEGAPSPQHF. The CDR3 DNA sequence: TGCAGTGTGGAGGGGGCTCCTTCTCCCCAGCATTTT.

This chain uses TRBV9 with TRBJ1-4; D ambiguous. Germline V CDR1 and CDR2: SGDLS, YYNGEE. This CDR3 is built from 15 residues. Trimming stripped 4 bases from V and 9 bases from J, with 19 bases between. CDR3 sequence reads: CASSISGAREQKLFF. Here the CDR3 DNA reads TGTGCCAGCAGCATCTCGGGAGCACGGGAACAAAAACTGTTTTTT.

Comment on this clonotype: A read error may explain this, as a much larger clone is one base away. The chain couples TRBV20-1 to TRBJ2-7; D not resolved. The length of the CDR3 is 11 residues. CDR1 is DFQATT, CDR2 SNEGSKA, per germline (reference sequence). Trimming took 5 bases from V and 12 from J, leaving 17 bases between them. The CDR3 protein is CSAPRGETLYF. CDR3 sequence (DNA): TGCAGTGCTCCCCGAGGCGAGACCCTGTACTTC.